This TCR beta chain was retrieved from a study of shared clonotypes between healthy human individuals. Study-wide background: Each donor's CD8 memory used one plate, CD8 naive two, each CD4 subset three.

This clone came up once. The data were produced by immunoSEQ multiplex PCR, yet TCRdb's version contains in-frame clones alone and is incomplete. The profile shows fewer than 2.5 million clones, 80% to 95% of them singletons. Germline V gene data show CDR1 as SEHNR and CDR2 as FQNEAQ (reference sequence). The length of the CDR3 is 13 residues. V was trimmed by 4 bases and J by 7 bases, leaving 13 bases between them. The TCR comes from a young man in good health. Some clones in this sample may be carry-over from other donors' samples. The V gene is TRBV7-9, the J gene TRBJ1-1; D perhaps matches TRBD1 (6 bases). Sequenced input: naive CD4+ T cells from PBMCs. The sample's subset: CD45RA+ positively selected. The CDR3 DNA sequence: TGTGCCAGCAGCTCACAAGGACAGATTGAAGCTTTCTTT. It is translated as CASSSQGQIEAFF.